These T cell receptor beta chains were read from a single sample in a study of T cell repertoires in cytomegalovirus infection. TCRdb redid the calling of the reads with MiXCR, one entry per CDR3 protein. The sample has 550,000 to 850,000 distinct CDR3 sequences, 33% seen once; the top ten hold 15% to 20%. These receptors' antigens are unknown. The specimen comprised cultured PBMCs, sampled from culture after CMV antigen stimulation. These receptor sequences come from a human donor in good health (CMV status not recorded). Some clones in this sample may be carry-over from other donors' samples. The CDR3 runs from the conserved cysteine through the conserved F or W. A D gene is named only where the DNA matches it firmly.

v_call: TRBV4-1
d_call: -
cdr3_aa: CASSHPGRGYEQYF

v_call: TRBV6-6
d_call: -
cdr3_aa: CASSYGTEQYF

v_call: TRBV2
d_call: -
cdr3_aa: CASSVSSGNTIYF

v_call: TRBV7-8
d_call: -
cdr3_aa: CASSLALTPQNEQYF

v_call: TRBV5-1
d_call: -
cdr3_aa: CASSLDIGLGEQYF

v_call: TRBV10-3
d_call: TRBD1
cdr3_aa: CAISETPTGEGYTF

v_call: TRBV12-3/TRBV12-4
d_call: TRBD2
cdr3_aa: CASSSGGTTGHEQFF

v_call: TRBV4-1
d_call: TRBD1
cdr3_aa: CASSQDRGRGQREQFF

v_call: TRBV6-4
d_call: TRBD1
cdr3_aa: CASSDPQQGVGEQFF

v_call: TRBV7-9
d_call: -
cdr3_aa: CASSSWTRPQEQYF

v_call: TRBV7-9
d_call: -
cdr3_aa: CASSHLPHEQYF

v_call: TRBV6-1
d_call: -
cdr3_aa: CASSERRGHEQYF

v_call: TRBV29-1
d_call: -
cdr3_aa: CSVEDSTDWGGYTF

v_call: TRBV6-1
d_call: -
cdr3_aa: CASSPGGASEKLFF

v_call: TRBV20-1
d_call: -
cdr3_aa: CSARPWPGRNEQFF

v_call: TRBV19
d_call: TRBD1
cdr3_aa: CASSIGTGGYSNQPQHF

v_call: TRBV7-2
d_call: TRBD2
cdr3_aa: CASSRRGGLNYNEQFF

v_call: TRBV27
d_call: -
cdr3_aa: CASSLNVQGIRYGYTF

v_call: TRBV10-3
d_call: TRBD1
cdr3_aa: CAIKEGQGASDTQYF

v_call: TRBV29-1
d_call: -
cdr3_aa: CSVVGHPTTDTQYF

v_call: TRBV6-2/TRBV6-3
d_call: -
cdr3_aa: CASSLRASVITDTQYF

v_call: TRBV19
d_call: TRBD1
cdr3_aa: CASSMWVRGSSYNEQFF

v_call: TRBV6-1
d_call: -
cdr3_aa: CATARSPNYGYTF

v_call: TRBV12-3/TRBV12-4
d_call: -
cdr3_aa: CALGGVGNTIYF

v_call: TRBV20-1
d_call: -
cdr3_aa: CSARRTAGELFF